This T cell receptor beta chain was sequenced during a study of tissue T cells after allogeneic stem cell transplantation. Overall study findings and caveats: Blood and spleen captured only part of the tissue TCR repertoire. Few T cell clones were shared across patients, but motif clusters showed tissue-specific shared signatures. The study did not identify alloreactive or antigen-specific tissue TCRs, and some clones might be persisting host cells.

Profiled with immunoSEQ multiplex PCR; TCRdb holds only in-frame clones, not every one. The profile shows 45,000 to 50,000 clones, around 69% of them singletons. Turning to this clone: Its cognate antigen is unknown. Gene labels here are mouse ones.

The material sequenced was sorted cells pooled from one or two spleens. The source is a pool of C57BL/6 mice in good health.

Incomplete CDR3 DNA: TGTGCTAGCAGTCCGGGACTGGGGGTCCAAGACACCCAGTAC. Its protein product is CASSPGLGVQDTQY. Given in full, the CDR3 is CASSPGLGVQDTQYF. J is TRBJ2-5 and V is TRBV29; 11 positions match TRBD2. The read terminates 1 residue before the CDR3 end, so the remaining end is supplied by the germline J gene. This CDR3 region has 15 residues. CDR1 and CDR2 (germline): MSHET, SYDVDS. Losses at the gene ends were 5 bases for V and 2 bases for J; bases not matched to a gene: 3.